This TCR beta chain was recorded in a study of blood T cell repertoires in COVID-19. Looking at the study overall: Some COVID-19 samples were acute and others convalescent; all came from the United States, Italy and Spain. Sources were T cells, B-cell-depleted T cells, or PBMCs; the material itself was cDNA or gDNA.

Per the original methods: Amplifying reference gene primers gave estimates of nucleated cell counts. Only in-frame clones appear in the TCRdb table, and some are missing; sequencing was by immunoSEQ multiplex PCR. V and J calls and clone size are given by that table; D and trimming were obtained from the DNA. The sample lists a few hundred thousand clones, about 92% occurring once. Clinical history reported by participants formed the basis on which cohorts were assigned. The CDR3 is made up of 14 amino acids. CDR1 and CDR2 from the germline V gene are SGDLS and YYNGEE. V shed 3 bases and J shed 7 bases, with 11 bases lying between them.

The chain couples TRBV9 to TRBJ1-6, with D possibly being TRBD1 (6 bases). The specimen was PBMCs or T cells enriched from blood (not recorded which). The sequence was collected from a woman younger than 45 who had recovered from COVID-19. The CDR3 nucleotides are TGTGCCAGCAGCGCCCGACAGGCGAATTCACCCCTCCACTTT. It encodes CASSARQANSPLHF.